This T cell receptor (beta chain) is from a study of Graves' ophthalmopathy and Graves' hyperthyroidism. Amplified TCR beta CDR3 regions were obtained using RNA transcripts as template. Second-round multiplex PCR followed a first-round RT-PCR using HTBI primers. From the multiplex PCR reads, TCRdb called clonotypes with MiXCR, one entry per CDR3 protein. The table includes approximately 1.2 million distinct CDR3 sequences, 35% to 45% detected once. Trimming stripped 10 bases from V and 0 bases from J, with 13 bases between. The CDR3 has 14 residues. Germline V gene lookup returns CDR1 LNHDA and CDR2 SQIVND (reference sequence). Patients in the hyperthyroidism group, adults aged 18 to 65, were newly diagnosed, under 2 months' duration.

The origin of this receptor is an adult man with Graves' hyperthyroidism. Sequencing input: peripheral blood or thyroid tissue (not recorded which). This sequence joins TRBV19 and TRBJ1-5; D is uncertain. The CDR3 DNA reads TGTGCCACCGCCCTGGATTATAGCAATCAGCCCCAGCATTTT. Protein product: CATALDYSNQPQHF.